This is a list of T cell receptor beta chains from one sample in a study of blood T cell repertoires in COVID-19. Sequencing was performed with immunoSEQ multiplex PCR; in TCRdb, only in-frame clones are kept and a portion is missing. The data contain 20,000 or so clones, nearly 90% of them singletons. The specimen was peripheral blood. The receptors here all came from a human donor with active COVID-19. The donor label of this sample is uncertain. CDR3s include the opening cysteine and the closing phenylalanine or tryptophan. The D gene is left open where the match is weak. Rows give clone size only sometimes, using once, few, many, or a class for an expanded clone.

d_gene: TRBD2; v_gene: TRBV2; j_gene: TRBJ2-7; abundance: .; CDR3aa: CASRGSGGRTNYEQYF; CDR3nt: TGTGCCAGCAGGGGCTCGGGGGGGAGGACCAACTACGAGCAGTACTTC
d_gene: TRBD1; v_gene: TRBV30; j_gene: TRBJ2-2; abundance: once; CDR3aa: CAWAGTGANTGELFF; CDR3nt: TGTGCCTGGGCCGGGACAGGGGCCAACACCGGGGAGCTGTTTTTT
d_gene: .; v_gene: TRBV19; j_gene: TRBJ1-1; abundance: .; CDR3aa: CATLGGTEAFF; CDR3nt: TGTGCCACCTTGGGGGGTACTGAAGCTTTCTTT
d_gene: TRBD1; v_gene: TRBV18; j_gene: TRBJ1-1; abundance: .; CDR3aa: CASSPTQQGAEAFF; CDR3nt: TGTGCCAGCTCACCAACTCAACAGGGGGCTGAAGCTTTCTTT
d_gene: .; v_gene: TRBV6-5; j_gene: TRBJ2-3; abundance: .; CDR3aa: CASSYMAETDTQYF; CDR3nt: TGTGCCAGCAGTTACATGGCAGAAACAGATACGCAGTATTTT
d_gene: TRBD1; v_gene: TRBV19; j_gene: TRBJ2-2; abundance: .; CDR3aa: CASSILGTGGFGELFF; CDR3nt: TGTGCCAGTAGTATTTTAGGGACAGGGGGCTTCGGGGAGCTGTTTTTT
d_gene: .; v_gene: TRBV28; j_gene: TRBJ1-1; abundance: .; CDR3aa: CASSLDPGRIQAFF; CDR3nt: TGTGCCAGCAGTTTAGATCCGGGAAGGATTCAAGCTTTCTTT
d_gene: .; v_gene: TRBV18; j_gene: TRBJ1-1; abundance: .; CDR3aa: CASSPSRGMNTEAFF; CDR3nt: TGTGCCAGCTCACCATCGCGGGGTATGAACACTGAAGCTTTCTTT
d_gene: .; v_gene: TRBV7-3; j_gene: TRBJ2-3; abundance: .; CDR3aa: CASSLSRATDTQYF; CDR3nt: TGTGCCAGCAGCTTAAGCAGGGCCACAGATACGCAGTATTTT
d_gene: TRBD2; v_gene: TRBV4-1; j_gene: TRBJ2-5; abundance: .; CDR3aa: CASSQLSGIGETQYF; CDR3nt: TGCGCCAGCAGCCAACTTAGCGGGATCGGGGAGACCCAGTACTTC
d_gene: .; v_gene: TRBV6-5; j_gene: TRBJ1-5; abundance: .; CDR3aa: CASRPPGYSNQPQHF; CDR3nt: TGTGCCAGCAGGCCTCCAGGGTATAGCAATCAGCCCCAGCATTTT
d_gene: .; v_gene: TRBV15; j_gene: TRBJ2-7; abundance: .; CDR3aa: CATSRGPDPSYEQYF; CDR3nt: TGTGCCACCAGCAGGGGGCCGGACCCCTCCTACGAGCAGTACTTC
d_gene: .; v_gene: TRBV6-5; j_gene: TRBJ1-4; abundance: .; CDR3aa: CASSYGQYEKLFF; CDR3nt: TGTGCCAGCAGTTACGGGCAGTACGAAAAACTGTTTTTT
d_gene: TRBD1; v_gene: TRBV18; j_gene: TRBJ2-3; abundance: .; CDR3aa: CASKTGDTDTQYF; CDR3nt: TGTGCCAGCAAGACAGGGGACACAGATACGCAGTATTTT
d_gene: TRBD1; v_gene: TRBV27; j_gene: TRBJ2-6; abundance: .; CDR3aa: CASSLIGQGSGANVLTF; CDR3nt: TGTGCCAGCAGTTTAATAGGACAGGGGTCCGGGGCCAACGTCCTGACTTTC
d_gene: .; v_gene: TRBV12-5; j_gene: TRBJ2-1; abundance: once; CDR3aa: CASGPRGSSYNEQFF; CDR3nt: TGTGCTAGTGGTCCACGGGGGAGCTCCTACAATGAGCAGTTCTTC
d_gene: .; v_gene: TRBV5-1; j_gene: TRBJ1-5; abundance: .; CDR3aa: CASSLAGDQPQHF; CDR3nt: TGCGCCAGCAGCTTGGCCGGGGATCAGCCCCAGCATTTT
d_gene: TRBD1; v_gene: TRBV29-1; j_gene: TRBJ1-5; abundance: .; CDR3aa: CSVAGTGDQPQHF; CDR3nt: TGCAGCGTGGCCGGGACAGGGGATCAGCCCCAGCATTTT
d_gene: .; v_gene: TRBV30; j_gene: TRBJ2-2; abundance: .; CDR3aa: CAWSVLETGELFF; CDR3nt: TGTGCCTGGAGTGTCTTAGAAACCGGGGAGCTGTTTTTT
d_gene: TRBD2; v_gene: TRBV11-2; j_gene: TRBJ2-7; abundance: .; CDR3aa: CASSDRTSGNYEQYF; CDR3nt: TGTGCCAGCAGCGACCGGACTAGCGGGAATTACGAGCAGTACTTC
d_gene: .; v_gene: TRBV19; j_gene: TRBJ1-5; abundance: .; CDR3aa: CASTPGGGGNQPQHF; CDR3nt: TGTGCCAGTACCCCCGGTGGGGGGGGCAATCAGCCCCAGCATTTT
d_gene: TRBD2; v_gene: TRBV28; j_gene: TRBJ2-7; abundance: .; CDR3aa: CASSLPSGIREQYF; CDR3nt: TGTGCCAGCAGTTTACCTAGCGGGATTCGCGAGCAGTACTTC
d_gene: .; v_gene: TRBV11-1; j_gene: TRBJ1-5; abundance: .; CDR3aa: CASSTDGNQPQHF; CDR3nt: TGTGCCAGCAGCACCGACGGGAATCAGCCCCAGCATTTT
d_gene: TRBD1; v_gene: TRBV5-1; j_gene: TRBJ1-1; abundance: few; CDR3aa: CASSLFRDRTRDTEAFF; CDR3nt: TGCGCCAGCAGCTTGTTCCGGGACAGGACGAGGGACACTGAAGCTTTCTTT
d_gene: .; v_gene: TRBV18; j_gene: TRBJ2-2; abundance: .; CDR3aa: CASSQSGLNTGELFF; CDR3nt: TGTGCCAGCTCGCAGAGCGGGTTGAACACCGGGGAGCTGTTTTTT
d_gene: .; v_gene: TRBV4-2; j_gene: TRBJ2-1; abundance: .; CDR3aa: CASSQVGSYNEQFF; CDR3nt: TGTGCCAGCAGCCAAGTCGGCTCCTACAATGAGCAGTTCTTC